The sequence of this TCR beta chain was determined in a study of control samples from healthy donors and cancer patients. The junction had 6 bases not matched to a gene; V was cut back by 1 base and J by 5 bases. Per germline, CDR1 SEHNR and CDR2 FQNEAQ (reference sequence). This CDR3 contains 15 residues. TCRdb's copy holds only in-frame clones and misses some; the assay was immunoSEQ multiplex PCR. The repertoire includes fewer than 30,000 clones, about 83% of them detected once, and about 1.6% sits in the top ten. Input material: PBMCs. This sequence was found in a woman aged 40 to 50 with lung cancer. The chain has TRBV7-9 and TRBJ2-7, with 9 bases identical to TRBD1. The CDR3 is CASSLVDRGFHEQYF. The CDR3 bases are TGTGCCAGCAGCTTAGTGGACAGGGGATTCCACGAGCAGTACTTC. Full variable domain (rest looked up from reference TRBV7-9 and TRBJ2-7): DTGVSQNPRHKITKRGQNVTFRCDPISEHNRLYWYRQTLGQGPEFLTYFQNEAQLEKSRLLSDRFSAERPKGSFSTLEIQRTEQGDSAMYLCASSLVDRGFHEQYFGPGTRLTVT.